This TCR beta chain emerged from a study of OX40 agonist ivuxolimab in advanced cancers. As for the study in general: People who had prior anti-PD-1, anti-PD-L1 or anti-CTLA-4 therapy could take part, and roughly 44% had some.

This CDR3 has 15 residues. Germline assignment: CDR1 WSHSY and CDR2 SAAADI. J lost 6 bases, V lost 1 base, and 5 bases had no gene match. Repertoires were generated with immunoSEQ multiplex PCR, while TCRdb's copy carries only in-frame clones and drops some. The table shows over 45,000 clones, with about 80% occurring only once. Sequences were derived from CD4+ or CD8+ T cells sorted from blood, sampled in a trial of the OX40 agonist ivuxolimab. V is TRBV10-2 and J is TRBJ2-3; TRBD2 aligns across 9 bases. The sequence was collected from an adult with an advanced solid tumor such as melanoma, head and neck, liver or kidney cancer. The CDR3 DNA is TGCGCCAGCAGTGAGTTTCTAGCGGGACCGGATACGCAGTATTTT. Encoded protein: CASSEFLAGPDTQYF.